This entry features one T cell receptor beta chain sequence. No cognate antigen has been identified for it. It has no much larger one-base neighbor in the sample; base qualities were not kept. The sample originates from a study of blood T cell repertoires in COVID-19 (TCRdb year 2020). Background on the whole study: Samples from collaborators originated in the United States, Italy and Spain and spanned both the acute and convalescent phases of COVID-19. A freely available public database, intended as a resource for researchers studying the immune response to SARS-CoV-2, is where the repertoires were released. Where available, HLA class I and class II types were taken from metadata supplied by the sample provider and were not determined by assay-based typing. Subjects who had been exposed to COVID-19, were actively infected with it, or had recovered from it provided the deeply sampled blood TCRbeta repertoires that made up the dataset. A de-identified subject ID, COVID-19 status, age in years and sex were almost always included in the sample metadata. The samples were drawn from two sources: the first 160 participants of the ongoing ImmuneRACE study, and 1,000 to 1,500 subjects contributed by 6 global collaborators. The material from the prospective study consisted of cDNA or gDNA derived from T cells, B-cell-depleted T cells, or PBMCs.

Paper-wide results and their limitations: The amount of clinical and demographic metadata varied by source and participant and was provided uncurated.

Collaborating institutions collected whole blood in K2EDTA tubes following their own protocols. Collaborator samples were shipped for TCRbeta analysis as frozen whole blood, isolated PBMCs, or DNA extracted from either sample type. TCRbeta CDR3 regions were amplified from genomic DNA by means of the immunoSEQ Assay, a bias-controlled multiplex PCR. For the original study's pipeline: Nucleated cell counts per sample were estimated from amplification of reference gene primers within the assay. To quantify the absolute abundance of each unique TCRbeta CDR3 rearrangement, sequence reads were collapsed and filtered. For each sample, productive Simpson clonality was calculated by taking the square root of Simpson's diversity index across productive rearrangements. Held by TCRdb, this immuneACCESS table contains in-frame sequences only and omits some clones. Under half of the omission traces to an unresolved V gene where checked; the cause of the rest is unknown. That table supplies the V and J calls and clone size; D and trimming were determined from the DNA. This sample has 120,000 or so clones in its table, and about 85% of those were observed once. The top ten clones comprise 27% of the sample.

The germline V gene (reference sequence) specifies DFQATT as CDR1 and SNEGSKA as CDR2. Including cysteine and phenylalanine, the CDR3 has 16 amino acids. Kept here is only the CDR3 DNA, which spans 48 bases and is read in frame from base 1. V gives up 3 bases and J gives up 1 base, and the segment between their germline ends measures 18 bases. Sequenced sample: peripheral blood. The chain is assembled from TRBV20-1 and TRBJ1-2; the best D guess is TRBD1, with 5 bases matching. The sequence came from a woman over 75 with acute or convalescent COVID-19. This receptor carries the CDR3 CSASSPGRGFNYGYTF. The DNA sequence follows: TGCAGTGCTAGTTCGCCAGGGAGGGGATTTAACTATGGCTACACCTTC.